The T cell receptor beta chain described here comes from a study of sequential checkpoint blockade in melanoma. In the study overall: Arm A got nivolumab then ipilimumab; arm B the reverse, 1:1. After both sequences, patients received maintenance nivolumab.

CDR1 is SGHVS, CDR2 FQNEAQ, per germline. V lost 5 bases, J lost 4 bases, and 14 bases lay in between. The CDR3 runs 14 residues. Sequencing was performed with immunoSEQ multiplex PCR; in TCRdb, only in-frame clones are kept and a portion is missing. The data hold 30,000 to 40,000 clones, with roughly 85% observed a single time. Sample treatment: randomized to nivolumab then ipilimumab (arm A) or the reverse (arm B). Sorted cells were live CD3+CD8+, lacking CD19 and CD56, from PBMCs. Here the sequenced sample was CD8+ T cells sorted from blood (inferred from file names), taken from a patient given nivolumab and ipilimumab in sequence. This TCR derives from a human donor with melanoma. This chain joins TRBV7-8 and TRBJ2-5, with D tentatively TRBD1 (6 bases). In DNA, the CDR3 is TGTGCCAGCAGCCCCCCATCAGGGGCAGAGACCCAGTACTTC. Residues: CASSPPSGAETQYF. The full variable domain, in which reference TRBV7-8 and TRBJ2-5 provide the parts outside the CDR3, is GAGVSQSPRYKVAKRGQDVALRCDPISGHVSLFWYQQALGQGPEFLTYFQNEAQLDKSGLPSDRFFAERPEGSVSTLKIQRTQQEDSAVYLCASSPPSGAETQYFGPGTRLLVL.